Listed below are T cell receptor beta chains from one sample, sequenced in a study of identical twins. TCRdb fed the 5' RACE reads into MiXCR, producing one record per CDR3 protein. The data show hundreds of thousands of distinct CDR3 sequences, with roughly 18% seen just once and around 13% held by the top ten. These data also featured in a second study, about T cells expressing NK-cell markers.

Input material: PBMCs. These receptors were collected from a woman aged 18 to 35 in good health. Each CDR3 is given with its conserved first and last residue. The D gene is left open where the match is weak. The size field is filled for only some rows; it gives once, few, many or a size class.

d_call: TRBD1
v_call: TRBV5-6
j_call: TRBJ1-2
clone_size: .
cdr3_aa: CASYYGTGRRGYTF
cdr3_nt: TGTGCCAGCTACTACGGGACAGGACGTAGAGGCTACACCTTC

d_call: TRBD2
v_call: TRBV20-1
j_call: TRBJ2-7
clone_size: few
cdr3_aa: CSASGTSVGEQYF
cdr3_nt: TGCAGTGCTTCCGGGACTAGCGTCGGCGAGCAGTACTTC

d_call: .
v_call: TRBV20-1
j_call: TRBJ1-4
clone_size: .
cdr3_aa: CSATRGEEKLFF
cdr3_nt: TGCAGTGCCACCAGAGGAGAGGAAAAACTGTTTTTT

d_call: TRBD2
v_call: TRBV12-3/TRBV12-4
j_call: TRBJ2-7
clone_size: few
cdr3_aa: CASSPFLAGGSYEQYF
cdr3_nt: TGTGCCAGCAGTCCATTCCTAGCGGGGGGGTCCTACGAGCAGTACTTC

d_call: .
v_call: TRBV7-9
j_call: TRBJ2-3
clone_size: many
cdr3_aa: CASRGPDTQYF
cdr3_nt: TGTGCCAGCCGGGGGCCAGATACGCAGTATTTT

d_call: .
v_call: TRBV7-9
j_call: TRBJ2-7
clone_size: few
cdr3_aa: CASSFREGAFYEQYF
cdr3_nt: TGTGCCAGCAGCTTCCGGGAGGGGGCTTTCTACGAGCAGTACTTC

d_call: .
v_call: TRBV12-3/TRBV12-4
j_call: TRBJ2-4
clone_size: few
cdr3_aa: CASSLRGSQYF
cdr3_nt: TGTGCCAGCAGCCTCCGAGGCAGCCAGTACTTC

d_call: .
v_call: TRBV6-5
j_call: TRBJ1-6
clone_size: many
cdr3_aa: CASSYSSSAGSNSPLHF
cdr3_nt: TGTGCCAGCAGTTACTCGAGCTCGGCAGGGTCGAATTCACCCCTCCACTTT

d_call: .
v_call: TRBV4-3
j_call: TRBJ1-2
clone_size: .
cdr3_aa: CASSPPGDDYGYTF
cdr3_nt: TGCGCCAGCAGCCCCCCAGGGGACGACTATGGCTACACCTTC

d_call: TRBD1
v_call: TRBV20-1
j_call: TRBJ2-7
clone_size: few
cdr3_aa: CSAPARDRGPHEQYF
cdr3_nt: TGCAGTGCTCCCGCCCGGGACAGAGGCCCCCACGAGCAGTACTTC

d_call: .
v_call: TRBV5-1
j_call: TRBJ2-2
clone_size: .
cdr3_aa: CASSLMGGTGELFF
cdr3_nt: TGCGCCAGCAGCTTGATGGGAGGCACCGGGGAGCTGTTTTTT

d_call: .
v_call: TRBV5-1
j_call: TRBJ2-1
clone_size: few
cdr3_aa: CASGGARGSYNEQFF
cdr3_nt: TGCGCCAGCGGGGGGGCCAGAGGCTCCTACAATGAGCAGTTCTTC

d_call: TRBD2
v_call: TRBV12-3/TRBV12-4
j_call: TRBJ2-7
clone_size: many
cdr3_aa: CASRSSGRDEQYF
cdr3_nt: TGTGCCAGCAGGTCTAGCGGGAGGGATGAGCAGTACTTC

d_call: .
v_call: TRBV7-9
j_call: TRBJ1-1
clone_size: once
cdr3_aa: CASSLISGAEAFF
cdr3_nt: TGTGCCAGCAGCTTAATTAGTGGCGCCGAAGCTTTCTTT

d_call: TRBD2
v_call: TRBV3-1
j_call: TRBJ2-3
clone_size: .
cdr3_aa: CASSLDASGNVYTQYF
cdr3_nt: TGTGCCAGCAGCCTTGACGCTAGCGGAAACGTATATACGCAGTATTTT

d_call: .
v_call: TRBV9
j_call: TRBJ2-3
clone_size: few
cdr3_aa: CASSATSMLVADTQYF
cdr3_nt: TGTGCCAGCAGCGCAACGTCTATGTTGGTGGCAGATACGCAGTATTTT

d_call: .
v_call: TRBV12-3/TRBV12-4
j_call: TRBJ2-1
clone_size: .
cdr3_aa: CASTRGANEQFF
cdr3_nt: TGTGCCAGCACCCGAGGGGCGAATGAGCAGTTCTTC

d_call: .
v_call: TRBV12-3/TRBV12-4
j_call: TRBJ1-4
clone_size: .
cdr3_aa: CATGMSSSAGEKLFF
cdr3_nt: TGTGCCACCGGGATGTCGTCCAGCGCGGGTGAAAAACTGTTTTTT

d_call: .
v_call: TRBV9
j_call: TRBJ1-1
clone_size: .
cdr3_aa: CASSVMGAEAFF
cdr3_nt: TGTGCCAGCAGCGTAATGGGGGCCGAAGCTTTCTTT

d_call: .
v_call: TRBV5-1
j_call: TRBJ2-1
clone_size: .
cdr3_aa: CASKGDSGFYNEQFF
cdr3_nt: TGCGCCAGCAAAGGAGATAGCGGATTTTACAATGAGCAGTTCTTC

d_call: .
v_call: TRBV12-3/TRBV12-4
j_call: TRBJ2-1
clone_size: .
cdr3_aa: CASSRRTAGNHNEQFF
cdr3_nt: TGTGCCAGCAGTCGTCGGACAGCCGGGAACCACAATGAGCAGTTCTTC

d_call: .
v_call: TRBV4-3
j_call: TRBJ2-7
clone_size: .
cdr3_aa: CASSQVDRSPYEQYF
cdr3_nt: TGCGCCAGCAGCCAAGTCGACAGGTCGCCCTACGAGCAGTACTTC

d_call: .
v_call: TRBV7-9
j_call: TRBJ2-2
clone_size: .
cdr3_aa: CASSSELGGAGELFF
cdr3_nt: TGTGCCAGCAGCTCAGAACTAGGGGGAGCTGGGGAGCTGTTTTTT

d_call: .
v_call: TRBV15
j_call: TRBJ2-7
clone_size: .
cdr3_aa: CATSRAVFLGEYF
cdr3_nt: TGTGCCACCAGCAGAGCCGTCTTCTTAGGGGAGTACTTC

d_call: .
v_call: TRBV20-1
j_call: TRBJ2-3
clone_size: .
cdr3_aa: CSARAQRSLWDTQYF
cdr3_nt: TGCAGTGCTAGAGCGCAGAGGTCGTTGTGGGATACGCAGTATTTT

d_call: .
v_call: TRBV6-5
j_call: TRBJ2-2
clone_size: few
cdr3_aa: CASSYSSGSNTGELFF
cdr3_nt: TGTGCCAGCAGTTACTCTAGCGGATCGAACACCGGGGAGCTGTTTTTT

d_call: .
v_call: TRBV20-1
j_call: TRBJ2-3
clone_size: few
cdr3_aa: CSAAGSSADTQYF
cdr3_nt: TGCAGTGCCGCCGGGAGTTCAGCAGATACGCAGTATTTT

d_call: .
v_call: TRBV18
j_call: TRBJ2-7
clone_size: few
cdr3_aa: CASSPRGQLSYEQYF
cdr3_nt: TGTGCCAGCTCACCACGCGGCCAGCTGTCCTACGAGCAGTACTTC

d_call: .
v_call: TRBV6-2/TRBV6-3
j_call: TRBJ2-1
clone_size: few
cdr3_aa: CASSSGWNEQFF
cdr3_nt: TGTGCCAGCAGTTCTGGTTGGAATGAGCAGTTCTTC

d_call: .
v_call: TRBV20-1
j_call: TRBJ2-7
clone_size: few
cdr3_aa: CSASQGGNEQYF
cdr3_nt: TGCAGTGCTAGTCAGGGGGGAAACGAGCAGTACTTC

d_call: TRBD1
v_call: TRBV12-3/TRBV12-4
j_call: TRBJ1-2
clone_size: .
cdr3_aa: CASSLGQEPRGYTF
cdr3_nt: TGTGCCAGCAGTTTGGGACAGGAACCTCGTGGCTACACCTTC

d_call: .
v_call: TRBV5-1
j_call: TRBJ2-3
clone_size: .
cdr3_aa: CASRPGSEDTQYF
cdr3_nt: TGCGCCAGCAGGCCAGGGTCGGAAGATACGCAGTATTTT

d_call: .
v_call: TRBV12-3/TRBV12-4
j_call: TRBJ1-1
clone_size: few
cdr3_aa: CASSNTEAFF
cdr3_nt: TGTGCCAGCAGTAATACTGAAGCTTTCTTT

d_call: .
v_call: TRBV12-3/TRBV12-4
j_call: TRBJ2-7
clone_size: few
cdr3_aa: CASSFGTSPYEQYF
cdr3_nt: TGTGCCAGCAGTTTCGGGACCAGCCCTTACGAGCAGTACTTC

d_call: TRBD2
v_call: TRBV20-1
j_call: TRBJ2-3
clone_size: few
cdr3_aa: CSARTSVGQYF
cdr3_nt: TGCAGTGCTAGGACTAGCGTTGGGCAGTATTTT

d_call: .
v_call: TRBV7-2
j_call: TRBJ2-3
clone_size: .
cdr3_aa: CASSLGQPTDTQYF
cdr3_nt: TGTGCCAGCAGCTTAGGGCAGCCCACAGATACGCAGTATTTT

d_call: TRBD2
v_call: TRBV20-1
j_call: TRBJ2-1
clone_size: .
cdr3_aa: CSAAGTSGNSYNEQFF
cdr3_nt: TGCAGTGCTGCCGGGACTAGCGGGAACTCCTACAATGAGCAGTTCTTC

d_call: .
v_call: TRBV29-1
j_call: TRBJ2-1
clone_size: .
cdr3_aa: CSAQGASYNEQFF
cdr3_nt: TGCAGCGCCCAAGGGGCCTCCTACAATGAGCAGTTCTTC

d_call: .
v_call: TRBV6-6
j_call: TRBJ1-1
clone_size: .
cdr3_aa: CASSYGSGEAFF
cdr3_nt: TGTGCCAGCAGTTACGGTTCCGGTGAAGCTTTCTTT

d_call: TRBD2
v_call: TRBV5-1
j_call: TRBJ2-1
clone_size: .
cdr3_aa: CASSPISGGSYNEQFF
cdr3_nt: TGCGCCAGCAGTCCGATCAGCGGGGGGAGTTACAATGAGCAGTTCTTC

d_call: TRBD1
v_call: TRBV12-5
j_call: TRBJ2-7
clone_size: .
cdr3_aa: CASGFPGTGNEQYF
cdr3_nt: TGTGCTAGTGGTTTCCCCGGGACAGGGAATGAGCAGTACTTC

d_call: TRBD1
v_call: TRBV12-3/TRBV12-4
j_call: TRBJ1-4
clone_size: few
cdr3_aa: CASTPGQGREKLFF
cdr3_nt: TGTGCCAGCACTCCGGGACAGGGGCGCGAAAAACTGTTTTTT

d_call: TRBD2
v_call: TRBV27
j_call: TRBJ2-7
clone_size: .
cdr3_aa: CASSPRTSGNEQYF
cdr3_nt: TGTGCCAGCAGTCCCCGGACTAGCGGGAACGAGCAGTACTTC

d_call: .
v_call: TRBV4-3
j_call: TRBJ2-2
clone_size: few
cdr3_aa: CASSQDTGSGELFF
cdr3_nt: TGCGCCAGCAGCCAAGATACGGGGTCCGGGGAGCTGTTTTTT

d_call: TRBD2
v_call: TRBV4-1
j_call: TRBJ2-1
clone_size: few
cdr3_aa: CASSRTTGLAGNNEQFF
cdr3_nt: TGCGCCAGCAGCCGCACCACGGGACTAGCGGGGAACAATGAGCAGTTCTTC

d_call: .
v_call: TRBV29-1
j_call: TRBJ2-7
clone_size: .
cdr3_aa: CSAGTQTYEQYF
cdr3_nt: TGCAGCGCTGGGACTCAGACCTACGAGCAGTACTTC

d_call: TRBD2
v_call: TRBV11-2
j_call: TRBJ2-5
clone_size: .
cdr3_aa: CASSLGTSGVQQTQYF
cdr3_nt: TGTGCCAGCAGCTTAGGGACTAGCGGGGTGCAACAGACCCAGTACTTC

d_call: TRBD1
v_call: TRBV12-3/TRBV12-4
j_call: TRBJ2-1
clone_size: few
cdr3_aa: CASKRTGGNYNEQFF
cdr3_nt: TGTGCCAGCAAACGGACAGGGGGAAACTACAATGAGCAGTTCTTC

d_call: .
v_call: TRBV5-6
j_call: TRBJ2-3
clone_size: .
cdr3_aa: CASSLVAQGTDTQYF
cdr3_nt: TGTGCCAGCAGCTTGGTTGCGCAGGGCACAGATACGCAGTATTTT

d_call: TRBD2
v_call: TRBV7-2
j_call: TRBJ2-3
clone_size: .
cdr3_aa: CASSPPPSGSTDTQYF
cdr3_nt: TGTGCCAGCAGCCCCCCCCCTAGCGGAAGCACAGATACGCAGTATTTT

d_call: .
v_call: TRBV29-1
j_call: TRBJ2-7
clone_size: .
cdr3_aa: CSAATHEQYF
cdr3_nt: TGCAGCGCCGCGACCCACGAGCAGTACTTC

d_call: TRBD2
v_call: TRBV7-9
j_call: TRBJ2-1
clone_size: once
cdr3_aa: CASSPTSGASYNEQFF
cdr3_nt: TGTGCCAGCAGCCCGACTAGCGGAGCCTCCTACAATGAGCAGTTCTTC

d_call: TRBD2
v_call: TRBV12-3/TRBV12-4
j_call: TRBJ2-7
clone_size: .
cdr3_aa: CASSLGGRELSYEQYF
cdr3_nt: TGTGCCAGCAGTTTAGGTGGGCGGGAGTTATCCTACGAGCAGTACTTC